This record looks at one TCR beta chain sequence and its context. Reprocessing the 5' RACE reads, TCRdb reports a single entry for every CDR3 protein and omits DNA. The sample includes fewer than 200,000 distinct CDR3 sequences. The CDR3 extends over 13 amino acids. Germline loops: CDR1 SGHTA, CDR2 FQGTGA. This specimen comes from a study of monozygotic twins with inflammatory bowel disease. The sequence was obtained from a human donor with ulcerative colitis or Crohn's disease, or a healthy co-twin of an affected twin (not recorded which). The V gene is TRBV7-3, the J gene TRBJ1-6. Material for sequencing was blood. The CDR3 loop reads CASSRSLNSPLHF.